One and the same sample provided the 19 T cell receptor beta chains below, sequenced in a study of T cell repertoires in cytomegalovirus infection. TCRdb recomputed calls from the reads with MiXCR, one row per CDR3 protein. The sample has a few hundred thousand distinct CDR3 sequences; 40% are singletons. The antigens of these receptors remain unknown. The sample was cultured PBMCs, taken from culture after CMV antigen stimulation. These receptors came from a human donor in good health (CMV status not recorded). Some clones in this sample may be carry-over from other donors' samples.

V is TRBV27 and J is TRBJ2-7; D is possibly TRBD1 or TRBD2 (5 bases each). V lost 2 bases, J lost 2 bases, and 10 bases lay in between. Germline V gene sequence: CDR1 MNHEY, CDR2 SMNVEV (reference sequence). The CDR3 runs 14 residues. The CDR3 is CASSLGTQPYEQYF. CDR3 coding DNA: TGTGCCAGCAGTTTAGGGACCCAGCCCTACGAGCAGTACTTC.

The gene calls are TRBV10-1 and TRBJ2-7; 8 bases agree with TRBD2. After removal of 4 bases from V and 5 bases from J, the junction contained 13 bases not matched to a gene. In germline, CDR1 is WNHNN, CDR2 SYGVQD (reference sequence). This CDR3 comprises 16 residues. The CDR3 reads CASSATGTSWSHEQYF. The CDR3 DNA reads as TGCGCCAGCAGTGCGACCGGGACTAGTTGGTCCCACGAGCAGTACTTC.

The J gene is TRBJ1-1, the V gene TRBV6-5; D is perhaps TRBD1 (5 bases). V shed 5 bases and J shed 6 bases, with 16 bases lying between them. The CDR3 has 14 amino acids. The germline CDR1 and CDR2 sequences are MNHEY and SVGAGI. In nucleotides, the CDR3 is TGTGCCAGCAGTCCCATGGCGGGGGTCCCTGAAGCTTTCTTT. This translates into CASSPMAGVPEAFF.

This clonotype was seen only a few times. This chain joins TRBV7-8 and TRBJ2-1; a weak D match, TRBD2 (6 bases). The CDR3 length is 14 residues. CDR1 and CDR2 from the germline V gene are SGHVS and FQNEAQ. The V end was cut by 1 base, the J end by 6 bases, with 10 bases between. CDR3 DNA: TGTGCCAGCAGCTTAGACTGGGACTTCAATGAGCAGTTCTTC. Its translation is CASSLDWDFNEQFF.

In this sample, this clonotype turned up a few times. The chain employs TRBV7-6 and TRBJ2-1, with 9 bases matching TRBD2. Trimming took 0 bases from V and 6 from J; bases not matched to a gene: 0. The CDR3 extends over 14 amino acids. Germline values: CDR1 SGHVS, CDR2 FNYEAQ. The CDR3 protein is CASSLASGSNEQFF. CDR3 in DNA: TGTGCCAGCAGCTTAGCTAGCGGGAGCAATGAGCAGTTCTTC. Drawing the rest from reference TRBV7-6 and TRBJ2-1, the complete variable domain is GAGVSQSPRYKVTKRGQDVALRCDPISGHVSLYWYRQALGQGPEFLTYFNYEAQQDKSGLPNDRFSAERPEGSISTLTIQRTEQRDSAMYRCASSLASGSNEQFFGPGTRLTVL.

The chain joins TRBV11-2 to TRBJ2-7; D is unclear. The V end was cut by 0 bases, the J end by 7 bases, with 7 bases between. CDR1 is SGHAT and CDR2 is FQNNGV in the germline V gene. The CDR3 covers 12 residues. The CDR3 DNA is TGTGCCAGCAGCTTAGACTCTCGGGAGCAGTACTTC. Translation gives CASSLDSREQYF.

This clonotype was detected a few times. The gene calls are TRBV18 and TRBJ2-5, with 8 nucleotides matching TRBD1. The CDR3 has 13 residues. Germline CDR1 and CDR2: KGHSH and LQKENI. The ends lost 6 bases at V and 1 base at J; junction bases unmatched: 1. This CDR3 is CASSGQGQETQYF. In DNA form, the CDR3 reads TGTGCCAGCTCTGGACAGGGCCAAGAGACCCAGTACTTC.

The chain combines TRBV4-2 with TRBJ2-1, with 11 bases matching TRBD2. The CDR3 is made up of 17 amino acids. With V trimmed by 0 bases and J by 5 bases, 6 bases remained unmatched. In germline, CDR1 is LGHNA, CDR2 YNFKEQ. DNA for the CDR3: TGTGCCAGCAGCCAAGATCCTAGCGGGGGGCAGAACAATGAGCAGTTCTTC. As protein: CASSQDPSGGQNNEQFF.

The chain is built from TRBV2 and TRBJ2-1, with TRBD2 matching 8 bases. The CDR3 is 14 residues long. V was pared by 4 bases and J by 9 bases, with 8 bases of the junction left unmatched. Looked up from germline, CDR1 is SNHLY and CDR2 is FYNNEI. CDR3 region: CASSVGGSGAEQFF. For the CDR3, the DNA is TGTGCCAGCAGTGTAGGGGGTAGCGGGGCTGAGCAGTTCTTC. Drawing the rest from reference TRBV2 and TRBJ2-1, the complete variable domain is EPEVTQTPSHQVTQMGQEVILRCVPISNHLYFYWYRQILGQKVEFLVSFYNNEISEKSEIFDDQFSVERPDGSNFTLKIRSTKLEDSAMYFCASSVGGSGAEQFFGPGTRLTVL.

This clonotype was recorded many times. The rearrangement links TRBV7-8 to TRBJ2-3, with D perhaps TRBD2 (6 bases). From germline, CDR1 is SGHVS and CDR2 FQNEAQ. V dropped 0 bases and J dropped 9 bases, with 16 bases sitting between them. The CDR3 spans 15 residues. The CDR3, as DNA: TGTGCCAGCAGCTTAGCTTCGGAGGGAACCGGAACGCAGTATTTT. It codes for CASSLASEGTGTQYF.

V usage is TRBV7-2 and J usage is TRBJ2-3; 9 nucleotides align to TRBD2. The CDR3 contains 14 residues. From germline, CDR1 is SGHTA and CDR2 FQGNSA. V was pared by 5 bases and J by 2 bases, with 2 bases of the junction left unmatched. CDR3 protein: CASSPSGITDTQYF. The CDR3 DNA sequence: TGTGCCAGCAGCCCTAGCGGGATCACAGATACGCAGTATTTT. The variable domain in full, with the rest retrieved from reference TRBV7-2 and TRBJ2-3, is GAGVSQSPSNKVTEKGKDVELRCDPISGHTALYWYRQSLGQGLEFLIYFQGNSAPDKSGLPSDRFSAERTGGSVSTLTIQRTQQEDSAVYLCASSPSGITDTQYFGPGTRLTVL.

A few counts support this clonotype. J is TRBJ2-7 and V is TRBV7-9; possibly TRBD1 for D (6 bases). The length of the CDR3 is 15 residues. The V gene lost 5 bases and the J gene lost 7 bases, with 21 bases spanning the gap. From germline, CDR1 is SEHNR and CDR2 FQNEAQ (reference sequence). CDR3: CASSPNLGKGVEQYF. CDR3 nucleotide sequence: TGTGCCAGCAGCCCGAACCTAGGAAAGGGGGTAGAGCAGTACTTC.

This clonotype was detected only a few times. The chain combines TRBV2 with TRBJ1-5; a possible D gene is TRBD1 (5 bases). Germline CDR1 is SNHLY and CDR2 is FYNNEI. There are 17 residues in the CDR3. V lost 2 bases to trimming and J lost 2 bases, with 16 bases between them. For the CDR3, the DNA is TGTGCCAGCAGTGAACGTCAGGGTCTGATTGGCAATCAGCCCCAGCATTTT. Amino acids: CASSERQGLIGNQPQHF.

The chain uses TRBV7-2 and TRBJ2-7, with 8 bases that match TRBD2. V lost 3 bases to trimming and J lost 2 bases; unmatched junction nucleotides: 3. Germline V gene sequence: CDR1 SGHTA, CDR2 FQGNSA. The CDR3 sequence is 14 residues long. CDR3 loop: CASSFGLAAYEQYF. The CDR3 DNA reads TGTGCCAGCAGCTTCGGACTAGCAGCCTACGAGCAGTACTTC. Full variable domain (missing parts from reference TRBV7-2 and TRBJ2-7): GAGVSQSPSNKVTEKGKDVELRCDPISGHTALYWYRQSLGQGLEFLIYFQGNSAPDKSGLPSDRFSAERTGGSVSTLTIQRTQQEDSAVYLCASSFGLAAYEQYFGPGTRLTVT.

This clonotype was seen a few times. This chain connects TRBV11-2 to TRBJ2-1, with 11 bases aligning to TRBD2. Germline assignment: CDR1 SGHAT and CDR2 FQNNGV. Trimming removed 2 bases from V and 4 bases from J; junction bases left unmatched: 4. CDR3 length equals 16 residues. The CDR3 here is CASSLSRLAGYNEQFF. Written as DNA, the CDR3 is TGTGCCAGCAGCTTATCTCGACTAGCGGGGTACAATGAGCAGTTCTTC.

The table lists this clonotype with a few counts. The V call is TRBV27, the J call TRBJ2-1, with TRBD2 identical over 11 bases. Germline trimming cut 6 bases from V and 2 bases from J; bases unmatched to any gene: 6. Germline CDR1 MNHEY, CDR2 SMNVEV (reference sequence). CDR3 length: 16 residues. The chain's CDR3 is CASSLGTSGTYNEQFF. CDR3 coding DNA: TGTGCCAGCAGCCTTGGGACTAGCGGAACCTACAATGAGCAGTTCTTC.

This clonotype was detected once. The CDR3 protein is CASTTGTGGGEQYF. The CDR3, as DNA: TGTGCCAGCACCACCGGGACAGGGGGCGGCGAGCAGTACTTC. The genes are TRBV2 and TRBJ2-7, with TRBD1 matching 12 bases. This CDR3 is built from 14 residues. V shed 7 bases, J shed 6 bases, and the junction held 7 bases outside the gene matches. In germline, CDR1 is SNHLY, CDR2 FYNNEI.

CDR3 in amino acids: CASSLFRGNTDTQYF. CDR3 nucleotides: TGTGCCAGCAGTTTATTTCGGGGGAACACAGATACGCAGTATTTT. The rearrangement joins TRBV27 to TRBJ2-3, with a tentative D call TRBD2 (6 bases). The CDR3 contains 15 residues. The ends were cut back, 1 base at V and 2 bases at J, with 10 bases in the middle. Germline V gene sequence: CDR1 MNHEY, CDR2 SMNVEV (reference sequence).

This clonotype was seen a few times. The chain carries TRBV7-9 and TRBJ2-1, with 8 bases matching TRBD2. Germline V lookup: CDR1 SEHNR, CDR2 FQNEAQ (reference sequence). CDR3 length: 16 residues. The V segment lost 1 base and the J segment 3 bases; nucleotides outside the gene matches: 5. CDR3 region: CASSLGPGGIYNEQFF. CDR3 nucleotides: TGTGCCAGCAGCTTAGGGCCGGGAGGGATCTACAATGAGCAGTTCTTC.